This T cell receptor (beta chain) comes out of a study of T cells in Graves' hyperthyroidism and ophthalmopathy. The study's findings and limits: Expanded thyroid clonotypes (above 0.001) were mostly also found in blood.

This clonotype was found many times. Its antigen is unidentified. Diagnostic decisions used clinical symptoms, serum thyroxine and TRAb, thyroid ultrasound and orbital computed tomography. Amplified regions were TCR beta CDR3 sequences from RNA transcripts. A set of HTBI primers served as the primers for a first-round RT-PCR of the TCR CDR3. TCRdb passed the multiplex PCR reads through MiXCR, listing each CDR3 protein once. The table includes 250,000 to 300,000 distinct CDR3 sequences, more than 12% detected once. This receptor was identified in a woman aged 40 to 55 with Graves' hyperthyroidism that later progressed to Graves' ophthalmopathy. The sample consisted of blood.

CDR3 sequence (DNA): TGTGCCAGCAGCCAATTCAGGACTAGCTACGAGCAGTACTTC. This translates into CASSQFRTSYEQYF. The chain combines TRBV3-1 with TRBJ2-7, with 7 positions matching TRBD2. After removal of 2 bases from V and 3 bases from J, the junction contained 4 bases not matched to a gene. The germline CDR1 and CDR2 sequences are LGHDT and YNNKEL (reference sequence). The CDR3 loop spans 14 amino acids.